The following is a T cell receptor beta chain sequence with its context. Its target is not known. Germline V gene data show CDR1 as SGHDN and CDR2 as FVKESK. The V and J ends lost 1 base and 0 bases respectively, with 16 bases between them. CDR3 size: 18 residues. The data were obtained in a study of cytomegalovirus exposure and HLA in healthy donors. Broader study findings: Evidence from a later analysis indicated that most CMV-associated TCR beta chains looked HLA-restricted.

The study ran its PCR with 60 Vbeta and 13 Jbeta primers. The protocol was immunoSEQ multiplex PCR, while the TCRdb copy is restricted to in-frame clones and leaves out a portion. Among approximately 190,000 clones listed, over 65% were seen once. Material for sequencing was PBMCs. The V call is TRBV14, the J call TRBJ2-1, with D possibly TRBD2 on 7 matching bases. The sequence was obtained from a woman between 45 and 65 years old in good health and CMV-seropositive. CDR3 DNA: TGTGCCAGCAGCCAAGGCGGGGGCGGGCTGAGCTCCTACAATGAGCAGTTCTTC. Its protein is CASSQGGGGLSSYNEQFF.